What follows are 15 T cell receptor beta chains derived from one specimen sequenced in a study of T-cell reconstitution after alpha-beta-depleted transplantation in children. Unique molecular identifiers were incorporated during preparation of the TCRbeta library. TCRdb itself ran the PCR reads through MiXCR, one entry per CDR3 protein. The table includes under 300,000 distinct CDR3 sequences, more than 9% detected once. The material sequenced was peripheral blood, taken 180 days after TCRalphabeta/CD19-depleted stem cell transplant. These receptors came from a male patient aged 2-9 years who had a stem cell transplant for chronic granulomatous disease, so the T cells may come from the graft donor.

This clonotype was seen ten or more times. The CDR3 here is CSYASGGGSSDNEQFF. CDR3 nucleotide sequence: TGCAGCTACGCTAGCGGGGGGGGCTCCAGCGACAATGAGCAGTTCTTC. This chain uses TRBV29-1 with TRBJ2-1; TRBD2 matches at 12 bases. This CDR3 comprises 16 residues. CDR1 and CDR2 (germline): SQVTM, ANQGSEA. J was trimmed by 5 bases and V by 8 bases; bases with no gene match: 13.

There are many counts of this clonotype. This rearrangement joins TRBV19 to TRBJ2-3; D is ambiguous. Trimming removed 3 bases from V and 3 bases from J, with 10 bases in between. CDR3 length: 14 residues. In germline, CDR1 is LNHDA, CDR2 SQIVND (reference sequence). CDR3 loop: CASSIQTATDTQYF. As DNA, the CDR3 is TGTGCCAGTAGTATCCAGACGGCAACAGATACGCAGTATTTT.

This clonotype was detected many times. J is TRBJ1-4 and V is TRBV18; D unresolved. Deletions cut 2 bases from V and 5 bases from J, with 9 bases between. Germline-derived CDR1 and CDR2 are KGHSH and LQKENI. The CDR3 consists of 14 residues. The CDR3 here is CASSPETGNEKLFF. As DNA, the CDR3 is TGTGCCAGCTCACCAGAGACGGGGAATGAAAAACTGTTTTTT.

This rearrangement joins TRBV5-4 to TRBJ2-3, with 9 bases lining up with TRBD2. The CDR3 is 13 amino acids. V was pared by 10 bases and J by 4 bases, with 7 bases of the junction left unmatched. Germline loops: CDR1 SGHNT, CDR2 YYREEE (reference sequence). CDR3 DNA sequence: TGTGCCGGACAACTAGCGGGTTCAGATACGCAGTATTTT. This gives the protein CAGQLAGSDTQYF.

As for this clonotype: The germline gene is not matched at one end of the junction; a read error may be the cause. V usage is TRBV12-3 or TRBV12-4 and J usage is TRBJ2-3; D is undetermined. The CDR3 contains 13 residues. DNA for the CDR3: TGTGCCAGCAGGCCCGATAGCAAAGATACGCAGTATTTT. This translates into CASRPDSKDTQYF.

This clonotype was seen ten or more times. This chain uses TRBV12-3 or TRBV12-4 with TRBJ1-4; D gene unclear. V was trimmed by 1 base and J by 10 bases, leaving 7 bases between them. The length of the CDR3 is 12 residues. Here the CDR3 reads CASSLVGSKLFF. CDR3 nucleotide sequence: TGTGCCAGCAGTTTAGTCGGTTCAAAACTGTTTTTT.

This clonotype has at least ten counts. The chain is built from TRBV3-1 and TRBJ2-5, with 12 bases identical to TRBD1. Per the germline V gene, CDR1 is LGHDT and CDR2 is YNNKEL (reference sequence). CDR3 length: 16 amino acids. J gave up 5 bases and V 4 bases, and 8 bases lay outside the gene matches. For the CDR3, the DNA is TGTGCCAGCAGCCCTTACGGGGACAGGGGGCTGGAGACCCAGTACTTC. Translated: CASSPYGDRGLETQYF.

This clonotype was found many times. This chain connects TRBV28 to TRBJ2-7; TRBD1 matches 8 bases. Germline V gene sequence: CDR1 MDHEN, CDR2 SYDVKM. The J segment lost 3 bases and the V segment lost 7 bases, leaving 5 bases of the junction unmatched. The CDR3 is 13 residues long. CDR3 region: CASIGTGRYEQYF. The CDR3 bases are TGTGCCAGCATAGGGACAGGCCGCTACGAGCAGTACTTC.

This clonotype was seen many times. The chain has TRBV5-6 and TRBJ2-5; D possibly uses TRBD1 or TRBD2 (5 bases each). This CDR3 is 13 amino acids long. V gave up 3 bases and J gave up 1 base, with 7 bases separating them. CDR1 is SGHDT and CDR2 is YYEEEE in the germline V gene. This CDR3 reads CASSWDLQETQYF. CDR3 nucleotide sequence: TGTGCCAGCAGCTGGGACCTCCAAGAGACCCAGTACTTC. Filled out from reference TRBV5-6 and TRBJ2-5, the complete variable domain reads DAGVTQSPTHLIKTRGQQVTLRCSPKSGHDTVSWYQQALGQGPQFIFQYYEEEERQRGNFPDRFSGHQFPNYSSELNVNALLLGDSALYLCASSWDLQETQYFGPGTRLLVL.

This clonotype was found many times. The chain employs TRBV7-9 and TRBJ1-4; D is undetermined. Germline assignment: CDR1 SEHNR and CDR2 FQNEAQ (reference sequence). Trimming left V 0 bases short and J 3 bases short, with 11 bases between. CDR3 length: 16 residues. The CDR3 bases are TGTGCCAGCAGCTTAGCAGCCGGGTTGGCTAATGAAAAACTGTTTTTT. It is translated as CASSLAAGLANEKLFF.

This clonotype was seen ten or more times. This chain links TRBV5-5 with TRBJ2-7; 8 bases fit TRBD1. Germline V gene data show CDR1 as SGHKS and CDR2 as YYEKEE (reference sequence). The CDR3 has 12 amino acids. Trimming cost V 5 bases and J 6 bases; bases outside gene matches: 4. The CDR3 nucleotides read TGTGCCAGCAGATTACAGGGGGGCGAGCAGTACTTC. Translation gives CASRLQGGEQYF.

The table lists this clonotype with many counts. The chain recombines TRBV7-9 with TRBJ2-7; a possible D gene is TRBD1 (6 bases). The germline V and J ends were trimmed by 1 base and 4 bases, with 8 bases remaining between them. CDR1 is SEHNR and CDR2 is FQNEAQ in the germline V gene (reference sequence). The CDR3 is 13 residues long. The CDR3 sequence is CASSLVTGYEQYF. As DNA, the CDR3 is TGTGCCAGCAGCTTAGTCACAGGGTACGAGCAGTACTTC.

This clonotype was recorded at least ten times. This chain connects TRBV20-1 to TRBJ2-4, with D tentatively TRBD1 (6 bases). Per the germline V gene, CDR1 is DFQATT and CDR2 is SNEGSKA (reference sequence). V was cut by 1 base and J by 0 bases, with 13 bases left in between. CDR3 size: 16 residues. CDR3: CSARVAGALAKNIQYF. CDR3 sequence (DNA): TGCAGTGCTAGAGTTGCAGGGGCCTTAGCCAAAAACATTCAGTACTTC.

In this sample, this clonotype turned up many times. The V call is TRBV5-6, the J call TRBJ2-2; 10 bases map to TRBD2. CDR1 and CDR2 from the germline V gene are SGHDT and YYEEEE. J gave up 3 bases and V 0 bases, and 5 bases lay outside the gene matches. CDR3 length: 17 residues. The CDR3 sequence is CASSLGLAGLHTGELFF. CDR3 in DNA: TGTGCCAGCAGCTTGGGACTAGCGGGCCTACACACCGGGGAGCTGTTTTTT.

This clonotype showed up many times. The chain recombines TRBV27 with TRBJ2-5; 8 bases map to TRBD2. Unmatched junction bases numbered 7, after V lost 6 bases and J lost 4 bases. Germline V gene lookup returns CDR1 MNHEY and CDR2 SMNVEV (reference sequence). There are 14 residues in the CDR3. CDR3 sequence reads: CASRRGAGGETQYF. CDR3 coding DNA: TGTGCCAGCAGGAGAGGGGCGGGAGGAGAGACCCAGTACTTC.